These 2 T cell receptor beta chains came from one sample sequenced in a study of blood T cell repertoires in COVID-19. The repertoire was sequenced with immunoSEQ multiplex PCR; TCRdb's copy has only in-frame clones and lacks some. The table shows 60,000 to 85,000 clones, with around 83% occurring only once. The specimen sequenced was peripheral blood. All receptors derive from a man older than 75 with acute or convalescent COVID-19.

The chain couples TRBV10-1 to TRBJ2-7, with a weak D call TRBD1 (6 bases). The CDR3 consists of 14 residues. Between the trimmed V and J ends, which lost 6 bases and 3 bases, there was a span of 15 bases. Germline assignment: CDR1 WNHNN and CDR2 SYGVQD (reference sequence). CDR3 in DNA: TGCGCCAGCAGCTCTCACAGGGCCGGCTACGAGCAGTACTTC. It translates to CASSSHRAGYEQYF.

The genes are TRBV6-1 and TRBJ2-5, with 7 bases fitting TRBD2. Trimming cost V 2 bases and J 1 base; bases outside gene matches: 10. CDR3 length equals 17 residues. Germline CDR1 reads MNHNS; CDR2 reads SASEGT. The CDR3 DNA reads TGTGCCAGCAGTGAAATCGTTAGAGCTAGCGGCCAAGAGACCCAGTACTTC. Protein: CASSEIVRASGQETQYF.